The rows below give T cell receptor beta chains drawn from one sample of a study of regulatory T cells in long-lasting Graves disease. TCRdb processed the multiplex PCR reads anew with MiXCR; each CDR3 protein has one entry. The sample holds about 470,000 distinct CDR3 sequences, 20% to 25% seen once. The sample in question was peripheral blood mononuclear cells (PBMCs), obtained when the disease was refractory, from a patient treated with antithyroid drugs. The receptors derive from a female donor with Graves disease. CDR3s include the opening cysteine and the closing phenylalanine or tryptophan. The order of the fields is V gene, J gene, clone size, D gene, CDR3 DNA, CDR3 protein. The D gene is left open where the match is weak. Only part of the rows carry a size: once, few, many, or a class if the clone is expanded.

v_gene: TRBV29-1; j_gene: TRBJ2-7; abundance: few; d_gene: TRBD1; CDR3nt: TGCAGCGTTGTCAGACAGGGCTACGAGCAGTACTTC; CDR3aa: CSVVRQGYEQYF
v_gene: TRBV28; j_gene: TRBJ1-1; abundance: -; d_gene: -; CDR3nt: TGTGCCAGCAGTCTAATCACAGAGAACACTGAAGCTTTCTTT; CDR3aa: CASSLITENTEAFF
v_gene: TRBV2; j_gene: TRBJ2-4; abundance: many; d_gene: -; CDR3nt: TGTGCCAGCAGTGTGATCGGGCAGGGGCTAGCCAAAAACATTCAGTACTTC; CDR3aa: CASSVIGQGLAKNIQYF
v_gene: TRBV7-9; j_gene: TRBJ1-6; abundance: -; d_gene: -; CDR3nt: TGTGCCAGCAGCCGGGACGGCGGTTCACCCCTCCACTTT; CDR3aa: CASSRDGGSPLHF
v_gene: TRBV6-5; j_gene: TRBJ1-2; abundance: few; d_gene: -; CDR3nt: TGTGCCAGCAGTTACCAGACAGCCTCCCCCGGCGGCTACACCTTC; CDR3aa: CASSYQTASPGGYTF
v_gene: TRBV27; j_gene: TRBJ2-3; abundance: -; d_gene: TRBD1; CDR3nt: TGTGCCAGCAGTTTCTGGACAGGGCTGCAGGCAGATACGCAGTATTTT; CDR3aa: CASSFWTGLQADTQYF
v_gene: TRBV3-1; j_gene: TRBJ2-7; abundance: -; d_gene: TRBD2; CDR3nt: TGTGCCAGCAGCCAGGTGACCGGGACTAGCGGCTCCTACGAGCAGTACTTC; CDR3aa: CASSQVTGTSGSYEQYF
v_gene: TRBV7-3; j_gene: TRBJ2-5; abundance: many; d_gene: TRBD2; CDR3nt: TGTGCCAGCAGCCGGACTAGCGGGGGGGAGACCCAGTACTTC; CDR3aa: CASSRTSGGETQYF
v_gene: TRBV9; j_gene: TRBJ2-5; abundance: many; d_gene: TRBD2; CDR3nt: TGTGCCAGCAGTCCTAGCGGGGGTCAAGAGACCCAGTACTTC; CDR3aa: CASSPSGGQETQYF
v_gene: TRBV7-8; j_gene: TRBJ1-4; abundance: many; d_gene: TRBD1; CDR3nt: TGTGCCAGCAGCTTAACAGGGGGCTCTGAAAAACTGTTTTTT; CDR3aa: CASSLTGGSEKLFF
v_gene: TRBV2; j_gene: TRBJ2-7; abundance: many; d_gene: -; CDR3nt: TGTGCCAGCAGTGTCGGGAGATTCTACGAGCAGTACTTC; CDR3aa: CASSVGRFYEQYF
v_gene: TRBV28; j_gene: TRBJ2-6; abundance: -; d_gene: -; CDR3nt: TGTGCCAGCAGTTTATTAGGGACCGTCGGCGTCCTGACTTTC; CDR3aa: CASSLLGTVGVLTF
v_gene: TRBV9; j_gene: TRBJ2-2; abundance: -; d_gene: TRBD2; CDR3nt: TGTGCCAGCAGAGCGGGGGGCGCCGGGGAGCTGTTTTTT; CDR3aa: CASRAGGAGELFF
v_gene: TRBV3-1; j_gene: TRBJ2-7; abundance: many; d_gene: TRBD2; CDR3nt: TGTGCCAGCAGCCCTCGGGAGGGCGAGCAGTACTTC; CDR3aa: CASSPREGEQYF
v_gene: TRBV19; j_gene: TRBJ2-7; abundance: -; d_gene: TRBD2; CDR3nt: TGTGCCAGTAGTATTTCTGCGGGAGCCGCCTACGAGCAGTACTTC; CDR3aa: CASSISAGAAYEQYF
v_gene: TRBV7-9; j_gene: TRBJ2-7; abundance: -; d_gene: -; CDR3nt: TGTGCCAGCAGCCCCGGGAGTACTCTCGAGCAGTACTTC; CDR3aa: CASSPGSTLEQYF
v_gene: TRBV19; j_gene: TRBJ1-2; abundance: few; d_gene: TRBD1; CDR3nt: TGTGCCAGTAGTACCCGGACAGGTTATAGAGATTTATATGGCTACACCTTC; CDR3aa: CASSTRTGYRDLYGYTF
v_gene: TRBV4-1; j_gene: TRBJ1-4; abundance: -; d_gene: -; CDR3nt: TGCGCCAGCAGCCATGGCCTGCCTAATGAAAAACTGTTTTTT; CDR3aa: CASSHGLPNEKLFF
v_gene: TRBV9; j_gene: TRBJ1-6; abundance: -; d_gene: -; CDR3nt: TGTGCCAGCAGCGTAGATGGGGGGCCTATGGCACCCCTCCACTTT; CDR3aa: CASSVDGGPMAPLHF
v_gene: TRBV28; j_gene: TRBJ2-7; abundance: -; d_gene: TRBD1; CDR3nt: TGTGCCAGCAGTCCCAGAGTAGGGACAGGGCCCTACGAGCAGTACTTC; CDR3aa: CASSPRVGTGPYEQYF
v_gene: TRBV7-9; j_gene: TRBJ2-5; abundance: many; d_gene: TRBD1; CDR3nt: TGTGCCAGCAGCCCCTGGACAGGGGAGCCGGAAGAGACCCAGTACTTC; CDR3aa: CASSPWTGEPEETQYF
v_gene: TRBV27; j_gene: TRBJ1-3; abundance: -; d_gene: -; CDR3nt: TGTGCCAGCAGTCTGTCGGACTCTGGAAACACCATATATTTT; CDR3aa: CASSLSDSGNTIYF
v_gene: TRBV11-2; j_gene: TRBJ1-1; abundance: many; d_gene: TRBD1; CDR3nt: TGTGCCAGCACCTTAAACGGACAGGGACGGAGAGCTTTCTTT; CDR3aa: CASTLNGQGRRAFF
v_gene: TRBV6-1; j_gene: TRBJ2-2; abundance: many; d_gene: -; CDR3nt: TGTGCCAGCAGGCCTGTGGCCGGGGAGCTGTTTTTT; CDR3aa: CASRPVAGELFF
v_gene: TRBV28; j_gene: TRBJ2-5; abundance: -; d_gene: -; CDR3nt: TGTGCCAGCAGTTTACGCTTAGGGGTCGCGGAGACCCAGTACTTC; CDR3aa: CASSLRLGVAETQYF
v_gene: TRBV5-1; j_gene: TRBJ2-7; abundance: few; d_gene: TRBD2; CDR3nt: TGCGCCAGCAGCTTGGGCGGGACTAGCGGTTCCTACGAGCAGTACTTC; CDR3aa: CASSLGGTSGSYEQYF
v_gene: TRBV6-2/TRBV6-3; j_gene: TRBJ1-1; abundance: -; d_gene: TRBD1; CDR3nt: TGTGCCAGCAGCCACGGGACAGGGATAGCTGAAGCTTTCTTT; CDR3aa: CASSHGTGIAEAFF
v_gene: TRBV19; j_gene: TRBJ1-5; abundance: -; d_gene: -; CDR3nt: TGTGCCACCGGGCTTCGGTGGGAGGGTCAGCCCCAGCATTTT; CDR3aa: CATGLRWEGQPQHF